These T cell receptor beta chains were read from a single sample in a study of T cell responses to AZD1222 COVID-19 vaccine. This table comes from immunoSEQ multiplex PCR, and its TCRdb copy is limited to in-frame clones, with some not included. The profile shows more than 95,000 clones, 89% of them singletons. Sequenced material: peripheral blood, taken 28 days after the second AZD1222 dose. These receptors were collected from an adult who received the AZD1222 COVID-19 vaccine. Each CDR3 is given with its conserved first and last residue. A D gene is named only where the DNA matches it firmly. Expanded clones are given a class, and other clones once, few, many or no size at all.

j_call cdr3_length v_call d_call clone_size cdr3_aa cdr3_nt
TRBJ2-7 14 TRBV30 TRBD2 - CAWTPGGRSYEQYF TGTGCCTGGACCCCCGGGGGGAGAAGCTACGAGCAGTACTTC
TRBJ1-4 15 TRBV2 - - CASSEALQGLEKLFF TGTGCCAGCAGTGAAGCGCTTCAGGGTTTGGAAAAACTGTTTTTT
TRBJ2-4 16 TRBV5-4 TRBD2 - CASSLGTSGREYIQYF TGTGCCAGCAGCTTGGGGACTAGCGGGAGGGAGTACATTCAGTACTTC
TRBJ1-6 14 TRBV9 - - CASSVVQVGSPLHF TGTGCCAGCAGCGTAGTGCAGGTCGGCTCACCCCTCCACTTT
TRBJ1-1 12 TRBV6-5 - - CASRPQGNEAFF TGTGCCAGCAGACCCCAGGGAAATGAAGCTTTCTTT
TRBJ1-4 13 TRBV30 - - CAVDNGGAAKLFF TGTGCCGTGGATAATGGGGGCGCCGCAAAACTGTTTTTT
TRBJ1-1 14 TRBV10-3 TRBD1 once CAITRQGPDTEAFF TGTGCCATCACTCGACAGGGCCCGGACACTGAAGCTTTCTTT
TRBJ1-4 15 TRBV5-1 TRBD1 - CASSLAATGAEKLFF TGCGCCAGCAGCTTGGCCGCGACAGGGGCGGAAAAACTGTTTTTT
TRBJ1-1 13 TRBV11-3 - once CASSHGQNTEAFF TGTGCCAGCAGCCATGGACAGAACACTGAAGCTTTCTTT
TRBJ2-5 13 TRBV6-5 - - CASSSRQRETQYF TGTGCCAGCAGTTCCCGACAGAGGGAGACCCAGTACTTC
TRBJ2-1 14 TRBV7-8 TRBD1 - CASTTGGLYNEQFF TGTGCCAGCACCACAGGGGGTCTCTACAATGAGCAGTTCTTC
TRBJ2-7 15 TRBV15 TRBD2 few CATSRGLAGTYEQYF TGTGCCACCAGCAGGGGACTAGCGGGAACCTACGAGCAGTACTTC
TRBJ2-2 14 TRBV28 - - CASREQGGTGELFF TGTGCCAGCAGGGAACAGGGTGGCACCGGGGAGCTGTTTTTT
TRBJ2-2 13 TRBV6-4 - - CASSPMNTGELFF TGTGCCAGCAGCCCGATGAACACCGGGGAGCTGTTTTTT
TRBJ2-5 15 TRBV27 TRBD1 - CASSYGQGRIETQYF TGTGCCAGCAGCTACGGACAGGGGCGAATAGAGACCCAGTACTTC
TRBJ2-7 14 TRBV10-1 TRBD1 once CASSVRQGQNEQYF TGCGCCAGCAGTGTTCGACAGGGACAAAACGAGCAGTACTTC
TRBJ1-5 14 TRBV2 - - CASSEDRGNQPQHF TGTGCCAGCAGTGAAGACAGGGGCAATCAGCCCCAGCATTTT
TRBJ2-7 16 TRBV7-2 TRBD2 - CASSSGPGGTSYEQYF TGTGCCAGCAGCTCGGGCCCGGGAGGGACGTCCTACGAGCAGTACTTC
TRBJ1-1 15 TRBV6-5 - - CASSYARWGATEAFF TGTGCCAGCAGTTACGCACGGTGGGGGGCTACTGAAGCTTTCTTT
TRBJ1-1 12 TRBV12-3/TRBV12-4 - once CASSLGYNEAFF TGTGCCAGCAGTTTAGGTTACAATGAAGCTTTCTTT
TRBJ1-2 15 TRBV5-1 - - CASSLDGSYNYGYTF TGCGCCAGCAGCTTGGACGGCAGTTACAACTATGGCTACACCTTC
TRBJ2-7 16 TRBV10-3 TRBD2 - CAISESGASGRAKQYF TGTGCCATCAGTGAGTCGGGGGCTAGCGGGAGGGCCAAGCAGTACTTC
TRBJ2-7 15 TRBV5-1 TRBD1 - CASSLAGTASYEQYF TGCGCCAGCAGCTTGGCCGGGACAGCCTCCTACGAGCAGTACTTC
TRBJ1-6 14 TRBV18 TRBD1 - CASSRDRENSPLHF TGTGCCAGCTCAAGGGACAGGGAAAATTCACCCCTCCACTTT
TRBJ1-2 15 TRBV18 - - CASSPLPGEGYGYTF TGTGCCAGCTCACCATTACCAGGGGAGGGATATGGCTACACCTTC
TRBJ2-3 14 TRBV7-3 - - CASSLTSGDYTQYF TGTGCCAGCAGCTTAACTAGCGGAGATTATACGCAGTATTTT
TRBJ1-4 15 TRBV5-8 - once CASSTSGGRHEKLFF TGTGCCAGCAGCACCTCGGGGGGGAGGCATGAAAAACTGTTTTTT
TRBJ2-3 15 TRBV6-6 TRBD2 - CASSLSGSYTDTQYF TGTGCCAGCAGTCTTAGCGGGAGCTACACAGATACGCAGTATTTT
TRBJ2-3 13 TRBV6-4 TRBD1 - CASSELRGQQQYF TGTGCCAGCAGTGAACTCCGGGGACAGCAGCAGTATTTT
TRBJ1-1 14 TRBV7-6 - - CASSLGRVNTKAFF TGTGCCAGCAGCTTAGGCAGGGTCAACACTAAAGCTTTCTTT
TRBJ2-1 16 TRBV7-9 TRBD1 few CASSPPTGTGGDEQFF TGTGCCAGCAGCCCCCCCACCGGGACAGGGGGCGATGAGCAGTTCTTC
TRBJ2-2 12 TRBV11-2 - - CASSQVDGELFF TGTGCCAGCAGCCAGGTCGACGGGGAGCTGTTTTTT